The clone carrying this TCR beta chain has only a few counts. Antigen: not known. These data belong to a study of response to subunit inactivated influenza vaccine. Findings and caveats of the study: Authors suggested seasonal influenza vaccinations each recruit few new T cells.

TCRdb re-derived calls from the RT-PCR reads in MiXCR, one entry per CDR3 protein. In the table there are about 170,000 distinct CDR3 sequences, about 10% of which are singletons. Per germline, CDR1 SGDLS and CDR2 YYNGEE. V lost 2 bases, J lost 5 bases, and 4 bases stayed unmatched. CDR3 length: 14 residues. This TCR came from a man between 50 and 70 years old who received an inactivated influenza vaccine. The sequenced sample was CD8+ T cells sorted from PBMCs, obtained 23 months after vaccination. The genes are TRBV9 and TRBJ2-3, with 8 bases fitting TRBD1. The CDR3 region has the DNA TGTGCCAGCAGCGTCGGACAGGGTCAAGATACGCAGTATTTT. It translates to CASSVGQGQDTQYF.